This T cell receptor (beta chain) was obtained from a study of CD8+CD57+ T cells in acquired aplastic anemia. Genomic DNA constituted the template upon which TCR beta VDJ and CDR3 profiling was performed. From the reads, TCRdb called clonotypes with MiXCR, one entry per CDR3 protein. The sample yields fewer than 250,000 distinct CDR3 sequences, about 44% seen once. This clonotype has a handful of counts. Given a much more abundant clone one base away, this may be a read error. Per the germline V gene, CDR1 is SGHTA and CDR2 is FQGTGA. CDR3 length: 12 amino acids. Patients selected for sequencing had displayed CD8+CD57+ cell expansion by flow cytometry.

The source of this sequence is a human donor with aplastic anemia. Input material: sorted CD4+, CD8+, or CD8+CD57+ T cells (not recorded which) from PBMCs. The chain uses TRBV7-3 and TRBJ1-4; D not resolved. CDR3 sequence: CASSFSTEKPFF. The CDR3 DNA reads as TGTGCCAGCAGCTTCTCGACCGAAAAACCGTTTTTT.